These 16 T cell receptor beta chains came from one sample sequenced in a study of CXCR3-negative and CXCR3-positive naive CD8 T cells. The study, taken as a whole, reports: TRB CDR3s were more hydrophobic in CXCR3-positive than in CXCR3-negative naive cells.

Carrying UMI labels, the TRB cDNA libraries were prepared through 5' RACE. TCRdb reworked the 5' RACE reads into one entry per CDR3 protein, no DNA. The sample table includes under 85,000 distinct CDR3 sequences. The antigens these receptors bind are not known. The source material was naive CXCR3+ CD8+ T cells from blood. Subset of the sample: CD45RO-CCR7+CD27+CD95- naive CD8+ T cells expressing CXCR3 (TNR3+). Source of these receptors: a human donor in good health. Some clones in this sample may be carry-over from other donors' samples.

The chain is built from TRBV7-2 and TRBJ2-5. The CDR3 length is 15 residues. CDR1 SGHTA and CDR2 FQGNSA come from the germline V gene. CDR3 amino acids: CASSLLVRSRETQYF.

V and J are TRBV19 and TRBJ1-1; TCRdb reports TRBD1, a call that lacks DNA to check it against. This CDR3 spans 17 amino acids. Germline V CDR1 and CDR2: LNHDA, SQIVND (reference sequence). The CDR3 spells CASHTTTGVGMNTEAFF.

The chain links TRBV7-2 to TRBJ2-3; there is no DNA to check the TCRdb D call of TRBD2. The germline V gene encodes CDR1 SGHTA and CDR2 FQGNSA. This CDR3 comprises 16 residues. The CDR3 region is CASSLAAGPLTDTQYF. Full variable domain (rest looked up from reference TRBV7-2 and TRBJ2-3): GAGVSQSPSNKVTEKGKDVELRCDPISGHTALYWYRQSLGQGLEFLIYFQGNSAPDKSGLPSDRFSAERTGGSVSTLTIQRTQQEDSAVYLCASSLAAGPLTDTQYFGPGTRLTVL.

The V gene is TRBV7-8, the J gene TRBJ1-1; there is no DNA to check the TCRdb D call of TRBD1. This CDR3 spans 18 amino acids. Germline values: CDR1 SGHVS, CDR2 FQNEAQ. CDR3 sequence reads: CASSVGQDNHYMNTEAFF.

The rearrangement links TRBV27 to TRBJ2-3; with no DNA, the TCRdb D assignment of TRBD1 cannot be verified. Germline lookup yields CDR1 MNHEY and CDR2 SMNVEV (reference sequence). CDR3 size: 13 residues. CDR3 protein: CASSRGPTDTQYF.

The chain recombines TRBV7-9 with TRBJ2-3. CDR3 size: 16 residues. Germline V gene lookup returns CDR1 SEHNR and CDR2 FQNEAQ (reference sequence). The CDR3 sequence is CASSLELAVSTDTQYF.

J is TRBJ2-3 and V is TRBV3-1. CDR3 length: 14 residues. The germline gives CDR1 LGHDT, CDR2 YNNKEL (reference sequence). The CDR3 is CASSRDRLLDTQYF.

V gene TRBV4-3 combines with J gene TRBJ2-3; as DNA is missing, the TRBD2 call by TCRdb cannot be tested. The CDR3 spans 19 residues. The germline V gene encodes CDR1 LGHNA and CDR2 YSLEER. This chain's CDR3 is CASSQDFPTTSVITDTQYF.

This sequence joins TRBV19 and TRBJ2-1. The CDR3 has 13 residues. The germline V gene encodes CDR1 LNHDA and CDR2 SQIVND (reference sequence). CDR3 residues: CATSEAVYNEQFF.

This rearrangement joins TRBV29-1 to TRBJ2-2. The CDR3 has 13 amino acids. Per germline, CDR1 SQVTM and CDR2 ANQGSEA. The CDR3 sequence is CSVADANTGELFF.

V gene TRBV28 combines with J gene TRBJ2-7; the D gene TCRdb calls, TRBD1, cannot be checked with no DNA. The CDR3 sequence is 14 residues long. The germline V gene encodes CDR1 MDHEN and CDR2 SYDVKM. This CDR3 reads CASSFAPGGYEQYF.

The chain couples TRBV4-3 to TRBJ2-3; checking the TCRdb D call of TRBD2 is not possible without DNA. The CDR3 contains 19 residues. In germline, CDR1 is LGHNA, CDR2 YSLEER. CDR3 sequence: CASSQLSPGLADDTDTQYF.

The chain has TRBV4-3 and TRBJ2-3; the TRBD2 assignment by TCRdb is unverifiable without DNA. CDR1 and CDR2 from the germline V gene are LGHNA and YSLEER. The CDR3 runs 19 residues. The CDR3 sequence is CASSQDLASGTASTDTQYF.

The CDR3 region is CASRPDYGYTF. The chain is built from TRBV2 and TRBJ1-2. Germline values: CDR1 SNHLY, CDR2 FYNNEI. The CDR3 length is 11 residues.

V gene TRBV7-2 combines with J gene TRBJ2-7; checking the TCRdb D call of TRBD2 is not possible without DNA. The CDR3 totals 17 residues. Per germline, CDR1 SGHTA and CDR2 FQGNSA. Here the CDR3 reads CASSLETAGYNSYEQYF.

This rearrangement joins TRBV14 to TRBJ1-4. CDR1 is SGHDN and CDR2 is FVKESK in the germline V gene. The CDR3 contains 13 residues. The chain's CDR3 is CASRPGLEEKLFF.